This T cell receptor (beta chain) was identified in a study of cytomegalovirus exposure and HLA in healthy donors (TCRdb year 2017). In terms of the full investigation: An earlier analysis of fewer than 750 of the donors reported about 300 Gb of sequence data and roughly 120 million unique TCR beta sequences obtained from roughly 170 million T cells. A separate validation cohort of roughly 130 different subjects was used in addition to the roughly 700-subject first cohort. In a later genetic analysis, genome-wide SNP genotypes for about three fifths of the roughly 670 donors were used, and that subset was treated as a discovery cohort. To predict cytomegalovirus infection status, the study combined high-throughput TCR immunosequencing, statistical association of individual TCRs with disease status, and machine learning. All discovery cohort repertoires had been generated on a single sequencing platform. Class I and class II HLA loci were covered by the typing at four-digit resolution. Around 330 gigabases of sequencing data and about 92 million unique TCR sequences made up an early release that covered roughly 670 HLA-typed donors. Typing coverage differed by locus: A, B, C, DRB1 and DQB1 were typed in about 620-630 donors, DQA1 in 500 to 550, DPA1 in approximately 610, and DPB1 in just under 490. Among roughly 400 genotyped donors of the cohort, an average of roughly 230,000 unique TCR beta nucleotide sequences was sequenced per donor, of which about 19% were non-productive. The study used immunosequencing to profile the T cell repertoires of approximately 630 subjects and linked those repertoires to cytomegalovirus serostatus. Donor age, sex, ethnicity and CMV serostatus were collected together with the repertoire data. The study aimed to test whether cataloging public T cell receptors could reveal signatures of past pathogen exposure. To study patterns of TCR occurrence, a later analysis re-analyzed previously published TCR beta repertoires from just over 650 donors and added high-resolution HLA genotyping. Rather than using new phenotypic data, the later analysis identified candidate immune exposures from TCR beta sequences and from how often those sequences occurred across donors. Of the approximately 400 genotyped donors, 65% to 90% fell in the genetic ancestry cluster associated with self-reported Caucasian donors. About 5 DR-DQ haplotypes were handled as single units for association and clustering, since linkage in the cohort was strong. An earlier analysis of around 540 of the donors applied high-throughput TCR beta sequencing to assess whether each TCR beta V gene segment acted as functional or pseudogenic.

The cohort consisted of 650 to 850 healthy bone marrow donors. At the time of sampling, every cohort member was nominally healthy, though immune exposures that went unrecorded were likely present. The donor tested CMV seropositive, placing the donor among the 250 to 350 seropositive members of the cohort. Every donor gave a peripheral blood sample, and the peripheral blood mononuclear cells from that sample were used for TCR beta sequencing. Genomic DNA extraction from the blood cell samples was performed with the Qiagen DNeasy Blood Extraction Kit. Study-level results and caveats: In vitro tests confirmed that a few of the cytomegalovirus-associated TCR beta chains recognize cytomegalovirus antigens. In this cohort, only TCR beta chains were sequenced, and detectable features were limited by the absence of alpha or paired-chain data. A later analysis found that HLA-associated TCR beta chains were more clonally expanded and had lower generation probabilities than equally common non-associated chains. Presence/absence analyses assumed roughly uniform sequencing depth across donors, an assumption that may not hold. A later analysis found that TCR association rates varied across HLA loci, with DRB1 alleles showing the most associated TCRs and HLA-C alleles the fewest. A cluster of highly shared sequence variants was judged likely to be a technical artifact of the sequencing pipeline. The authors suggested that the approach could potentially be generalized to other disease states and immunological phenotypes. Assigning TCR associations to individual alleles was difficult when HLA alleles, especially DR and DQ, strongly co-occurred. Approximately 18 rarely observed V segments, including chromosome 9 orphons, were excluded from the earlier analysis of approximately 600 of the donors because counts were too low. Because HLA typing was missing for some donors at each locus, association tests included only the typed subset. The 87-base-pair reads could not distinguish some IMGT-functional V segments, including TRBV6-2 and TRBV6-3, so those segments were excluded. In both the original and validation cohorts, the classifier was reported to diagnose cytomegalovirus status with high specificity and sensitivity. The study gave a list of around 170 TCR beta chains associated with cytomegalovirus. Across donors, most TCR sequences were observed very rarely, whereas some public TCRs were present in many individuals. A later analysis found that most CMV-associated TCR beta chains appeared HLA-restricted, with HLA associations seemingly driven largely by CMV exposure. At a false discovery rate of 0.05, a later analysis linked under 20,000 TCR beta sequences to specific HLA alleles. A later analysis reported that several top co-occurrence clusters appeared linked to parvovirus B19, influenza, CMV and Epstein-Barr virus. A further reported finding was that TCR beta sequences accurately predicted the HLA-A and HLA-B alleles for most subjects in the first cohort. Correlated functional status among segregating V segments might reflect linkage disequilibrium, but an unknown experimental factor could not be ruled out. A later genetic analysis associated a missense DCLRE1C variant with V-gene and J-gene trimming of TCR beta chains, and an independent cohort replicated the association. CMV serostatus was the only immune exposure information available for the cohort. In an earlier analysis of about 600 of the donors, most TCR beta V segments appeared in productive rearrangements about 90% or about 30% of the time, broadly matching IMGT annotations. According to a later genetic analysis, donors in an Asian-associated ancestry cluster had fewer N-insertions in productive TCRs than the approximately 650-donor mean.

V and J are truncated by 11 bases and 5 bases respectively, leaving an intervening sequence of 12 bases. CDR1 and CDR2 were assigned from the germline V gene (reference sequence) as SEHNR and FQNEAQ. Taken from cysteine to phenylalanine, the CDR3 has 11 residues. The kept DNA is CDR3 alone, 33 bases in frame from the first base. Library preparation used the immunoSEQ multiplex PCR assay. A mixture of 60 forward primers for TCR Vbeta segments and 13 reverse primers for TCR Jbeta segments was used in the multiplex PCR. The CDR3 region of rearranged TCR beta genes was amplified from genomic DNA with a multiplex PCR assay. The Illumina HiSeq System was used to sequence the amplified TCR beta libraries as 87-base-pair reads. The study's processing was this. Across the roughly 640 repertoires, a later analysis counted some 80 million unique TCR beta chains, approximately 10 million of which were shared by at least two donors. To remove PCR and sequencing errors, raw reads were error-corrected and collapsed into unique sequences using a nearest-neighbor algorithm that merged closely related sequences. Alignment of CDR3 sequences to IMGT reference sequences was used to assign V, D and J gene segments. Each retained sequence needed at least a six-nucleotide match to both a V gene segment and a J gene segment. Rearrangements were called productive when the CDR3 lacked stop codons and stayed in frame with V and J; all others were non-productive. Following IMGT convention, CDR3 was defined as the stretch from the second conserved V-encoded cysteine to the conserved J-encoded phenylalanine. The earlier analysis of 500 to 600 of the donors excluded sequences that lacked an unambiguous match to a single V gene segment. In an earlier analysis of several hundred of the donors, V segments were called functional above 56.7% productive rearrangements and were called segregating when the between-donor standard deviation exceeded 5%. A statistical classification framework was built to diagnose cytomegalovirus status from the catalog of TCR beta chain sequences. In a later analysis, TCR nucleotide sequences were compared against IMGT/GENE-DB human TR gene sequences so that V and J genes could be assigned. A later analysis assigned CDR3 sequences and most-parsimonious VDJ recombination scenarios with the TCRdist pipeline. In a later analysis, each TCR beta chain was defined by its CDR3 amino acid sequence together with its V-gene family, and reads without a unique V-gene family were excluded. In a later analysis, fewer than 600 highly shared, low-generation-probability nucleotide sequences were removed to address suspected cross-contamination and a sequencing artifact. In a later analysis, a clonal expansion index for each public chain was calculated from normalized within-repertoire ranks of inferred template counts. In a later analysis, generation probabilities were computed with a VDJ recombination model fitted to out-of-frame rearrangements, and the resulting probabilities were checked against IGoR. Hypergeometric tests were used in a later analysis to score TCR-TCR, TCR-HLA and TCR-CMV co-occurrence, with a repertoire-size bias correction applied to the TCR pairs. To estimate false discovery rates, a later analysis permuted the HLA or CMV assignments 20 times. In a later analysis, co-occurring TCRs were grouped with DBSCAN, and TCRdist sequence similarity was added when clustering was performed within HLA-allele-positive subsets. Co-occurrence clustering excluded repertoires with fewer than 30,000 or more than 120,000 public chains, plus five with anomalous nucleotide sharing. The clones in this table, taken by TCRdb from immuneACCESS, are in-frame only. Not every clone is retained; where verified, under half of the shortfall comes from an unresolved V gene, and the cause of the rest is unknown. That table furnishes V, J and clone size, whereas the DNA furnished D and trimming. This sample gives some 200,000 clones in total; around four fifths of them show up just once. Together, the top ten hold 6.5% of the sample.

A note on this clone: The specificity of this receptor is unknown. No base-level quality is on record; no much larger clone is a single base apart.

The chain is assembled from TRBV7-9 and TRBJ1-1; the D segment could be TRBD1, given 5 matching bases. This clonotype was sampled from a woman in her forties or fifties in good health and CMV-seropositive. What was sequenced was PBMCs. Read as DNA, the sequence is TGTGCCGGCGGGGCCGAAACTGAAGCTTTCTTT. It encodes CAGGAETEAFF.